This TCR beta chain was sequenced during a study of blood T cell repertoires in COVID-19. Profiled with immunoSEQ multiplex PCR; TCRdb holds only in-frame clones, not every one. In the table there are 200,000 to 250,000 clones, around 88% of which are singletons. The germline V gene encodes CDR1 SGHRS and CDR2 YFSETQ. The CDR3 has 12 residues. The V gene lost 2 bases and the J gene lost 4 bases, with 5 bases spanning the gap. This receptor was obtained from a man at least 80 years old with acute or convalescent COVID-19. The chain is built from TRBV5-1 and TRBJ2-3; D gene unclear. Source material: peripheral blood. CDR3: CASSFYPDTQYF. The DNA of the CDR3 is TGCGCCAGCAGCTTCTACCCAGATACGCAGTATTTT.